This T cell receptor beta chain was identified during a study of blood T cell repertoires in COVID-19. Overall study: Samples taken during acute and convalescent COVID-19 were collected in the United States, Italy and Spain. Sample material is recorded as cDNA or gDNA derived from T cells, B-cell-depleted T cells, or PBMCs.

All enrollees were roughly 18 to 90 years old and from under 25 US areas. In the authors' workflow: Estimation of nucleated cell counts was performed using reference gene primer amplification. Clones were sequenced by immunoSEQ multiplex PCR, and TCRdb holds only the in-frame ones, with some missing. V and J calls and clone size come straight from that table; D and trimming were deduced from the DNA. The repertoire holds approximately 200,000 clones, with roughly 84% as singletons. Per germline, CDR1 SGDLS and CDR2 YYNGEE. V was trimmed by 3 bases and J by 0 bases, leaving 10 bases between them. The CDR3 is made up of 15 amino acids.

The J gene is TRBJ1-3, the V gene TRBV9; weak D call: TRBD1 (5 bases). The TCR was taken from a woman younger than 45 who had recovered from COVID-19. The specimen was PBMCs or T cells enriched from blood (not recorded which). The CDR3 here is CASSAMGGSGNTIYF. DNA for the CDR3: TGTGCCAGCAGCGCTATGGGGGGCTCTGGAAACACCATATATTTT.